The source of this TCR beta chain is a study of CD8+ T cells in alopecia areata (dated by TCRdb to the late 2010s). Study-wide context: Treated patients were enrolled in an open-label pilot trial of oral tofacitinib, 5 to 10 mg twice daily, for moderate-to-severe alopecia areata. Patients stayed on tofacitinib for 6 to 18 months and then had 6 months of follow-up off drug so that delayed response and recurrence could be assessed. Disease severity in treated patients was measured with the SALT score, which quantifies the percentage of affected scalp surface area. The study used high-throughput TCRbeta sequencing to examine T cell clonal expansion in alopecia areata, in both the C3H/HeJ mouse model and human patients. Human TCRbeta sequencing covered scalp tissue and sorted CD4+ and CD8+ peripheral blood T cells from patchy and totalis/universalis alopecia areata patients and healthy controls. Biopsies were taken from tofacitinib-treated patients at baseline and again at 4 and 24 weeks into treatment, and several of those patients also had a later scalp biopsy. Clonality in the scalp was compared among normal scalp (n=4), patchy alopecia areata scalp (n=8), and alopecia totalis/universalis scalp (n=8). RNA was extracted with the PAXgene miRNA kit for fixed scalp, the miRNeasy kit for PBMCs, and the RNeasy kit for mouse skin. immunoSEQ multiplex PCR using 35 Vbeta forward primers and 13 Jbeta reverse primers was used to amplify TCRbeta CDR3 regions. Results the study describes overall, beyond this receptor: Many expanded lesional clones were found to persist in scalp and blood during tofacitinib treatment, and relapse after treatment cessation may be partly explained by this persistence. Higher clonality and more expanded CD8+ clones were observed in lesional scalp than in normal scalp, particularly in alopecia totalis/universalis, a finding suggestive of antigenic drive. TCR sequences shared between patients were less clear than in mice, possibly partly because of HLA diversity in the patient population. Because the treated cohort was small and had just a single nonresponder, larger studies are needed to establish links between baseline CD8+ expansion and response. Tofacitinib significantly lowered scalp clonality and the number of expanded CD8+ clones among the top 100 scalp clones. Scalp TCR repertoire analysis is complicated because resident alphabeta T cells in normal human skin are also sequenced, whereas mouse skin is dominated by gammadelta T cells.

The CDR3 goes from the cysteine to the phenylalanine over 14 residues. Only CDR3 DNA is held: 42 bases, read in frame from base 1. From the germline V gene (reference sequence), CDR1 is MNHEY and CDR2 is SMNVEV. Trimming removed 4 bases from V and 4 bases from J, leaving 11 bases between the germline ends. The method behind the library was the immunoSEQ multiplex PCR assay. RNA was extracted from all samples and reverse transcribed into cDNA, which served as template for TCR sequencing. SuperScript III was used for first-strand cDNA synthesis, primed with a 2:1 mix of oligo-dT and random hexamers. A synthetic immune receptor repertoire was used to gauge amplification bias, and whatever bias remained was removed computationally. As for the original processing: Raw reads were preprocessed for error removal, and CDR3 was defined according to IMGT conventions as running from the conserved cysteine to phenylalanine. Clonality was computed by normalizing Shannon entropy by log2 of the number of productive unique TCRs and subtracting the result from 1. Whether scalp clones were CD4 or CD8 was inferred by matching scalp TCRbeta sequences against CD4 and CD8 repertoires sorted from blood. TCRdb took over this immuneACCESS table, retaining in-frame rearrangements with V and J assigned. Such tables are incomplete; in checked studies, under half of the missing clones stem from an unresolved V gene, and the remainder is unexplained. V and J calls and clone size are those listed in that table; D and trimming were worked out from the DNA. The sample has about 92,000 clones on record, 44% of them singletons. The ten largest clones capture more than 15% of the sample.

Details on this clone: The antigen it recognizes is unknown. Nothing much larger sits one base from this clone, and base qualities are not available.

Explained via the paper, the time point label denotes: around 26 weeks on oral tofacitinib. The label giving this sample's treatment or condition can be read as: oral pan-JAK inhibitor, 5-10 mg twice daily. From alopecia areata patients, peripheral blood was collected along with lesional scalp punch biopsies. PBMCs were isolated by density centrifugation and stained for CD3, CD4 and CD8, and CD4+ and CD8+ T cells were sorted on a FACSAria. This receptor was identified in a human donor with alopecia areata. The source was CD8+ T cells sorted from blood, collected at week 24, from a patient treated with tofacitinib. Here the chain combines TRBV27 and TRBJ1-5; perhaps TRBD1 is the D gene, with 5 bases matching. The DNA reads TGTGCCAGCAGTTCCCGGGACTCTAATCAGCCCCAGCATTTT. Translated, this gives CASSSRDSNQPQHF.